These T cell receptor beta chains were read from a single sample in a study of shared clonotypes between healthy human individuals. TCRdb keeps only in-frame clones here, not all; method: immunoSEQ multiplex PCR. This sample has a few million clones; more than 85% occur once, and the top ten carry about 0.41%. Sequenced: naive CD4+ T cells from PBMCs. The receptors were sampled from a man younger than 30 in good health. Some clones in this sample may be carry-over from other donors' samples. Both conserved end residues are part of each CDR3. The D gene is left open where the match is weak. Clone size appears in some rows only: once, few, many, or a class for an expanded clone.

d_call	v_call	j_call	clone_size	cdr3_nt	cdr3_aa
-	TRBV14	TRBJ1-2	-	TGTGCCAGCAGCCAAGGCAGGGGCTATGGCTACACCTTC	CASSQGRGYGYTF
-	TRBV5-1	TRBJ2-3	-	TGCGCCAGCAGACGACGGACACCTAGCACAGATACGCAGTATTTT	CASRRRTPSTDTQYF
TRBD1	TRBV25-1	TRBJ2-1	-	TGTGCCAGCTCGCCTTCTTCCGGGACAGGAGGCTACAATGAGCAGTTCTTC	CASSPSSGTGGYNEQFF
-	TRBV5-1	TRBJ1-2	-	TGCGCCAGCAGCCCCGGGGCCGAAGCTAACTATGGCTACACCTTC	CASSPGAEANYGYTF
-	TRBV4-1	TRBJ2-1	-	TGCGCCAGCAGCCTCCTACCGTCTTTGGGGGCGATAGACAATGAGCAGTTCTTC	CASSLLPSLGAIDNEQFF
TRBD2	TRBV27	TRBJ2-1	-	TGTGCCAGCAGTTTACTGGCTAGCGGGAGTAGAGGGGTCAATGAGCAGTTCTTC	CASSLLASGSRGVNEQFF
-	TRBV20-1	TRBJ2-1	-	TGCAGTGCTAGAGGGGCAAATGAGCAGTTCTTC	CSARGANEQFF
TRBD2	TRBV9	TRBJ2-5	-	TGTGCCAGCAGCCCGCGGGGGGCTGAAGAGACCCAGTACTTC	CASSPRGAEETQYF
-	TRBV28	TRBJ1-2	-	TGTGCCAGCAGTGTCAGGGATAACTATGGCTACACCTTC	CASSVRDNYGYTF
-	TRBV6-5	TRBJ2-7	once	TGTGCCAGCACCCTAGCGACCAACTACGAGCAGTACTTC	CASTLATNYEQYF
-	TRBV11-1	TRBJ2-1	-	TGTGCCAGCAGCTTAGATCCGGGCCTATACAATGAGCAGTTCTTC	CASSLDPGLYNEQFF
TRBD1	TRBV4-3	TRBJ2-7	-	TGCGCCAGCAGCTCTACAGGGGGCAAAATAACCGAGCAGTACTTC	CASSSTGGKITEQYF
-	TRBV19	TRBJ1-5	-	TGTGCCAGTAGGCCGGGATCGGGGAGGCAAAGCAATCAGCCCCAGCATTTT	CASRPGSGRQSNQPQHF
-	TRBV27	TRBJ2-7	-	TGTGCCAGCAGTTTTCAGGCCGGGGAGCAGTACTTC	CASSFQAGEQYF
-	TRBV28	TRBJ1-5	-	TGTGCCAGCATATTCGGGCAGGGAGACCAGCCCCAGCATTTT	CASIFGQGDQPQHF
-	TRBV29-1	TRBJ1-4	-	TGCAGCGTTGGGGGCAGAGAAAAACTGTTTTTT	CSVGGREKLFF
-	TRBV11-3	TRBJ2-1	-	TGTGCCAGCAGCCACCGGAGGGCCCCCGGGAATGAGCAGTTCTTC	CASSHRRAPGNEQFF
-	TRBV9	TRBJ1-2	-	TGTGCCAGCAGCGTAGAGGCGAGCTACACCTTC	CASSVEASYTF
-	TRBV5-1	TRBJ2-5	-	TGCGCCAGCAGCTTGTTGGGCAGCTTAAGCAATCAAGAGACCCAGTACTTC	CASSLLGSLSNQETQYF
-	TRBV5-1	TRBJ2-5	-	TGCGCCAGCAGCTTAGGGACGCTAGAGACCCAGTACTTC	CASSLGTLETQYF
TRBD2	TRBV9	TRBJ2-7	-	TGTGCCAGCAGCGTGGGACTAGAAAGGGATCGGGAGCAGTACTTC	CASSVGLERDREQYF
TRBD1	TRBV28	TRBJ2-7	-	TGTGCCAGCCTCTCGGGAGACAGGGGAGTCGAGCAGTACTTC	CASLSGDRGVEQYF
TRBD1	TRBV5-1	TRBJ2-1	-	TGCGCCAGCAGCTTGAGCGGACAGGACTACAATGAGCAGTTCTTC	CASSLSGQDYNEQFF
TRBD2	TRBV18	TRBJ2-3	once	TGTGCCAGCTCACCAGGGGTAGCGGGAGCAGCAGATACGCAGTATTTT	CASSPGVAGAADTQYF
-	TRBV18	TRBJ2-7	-	TGTGCCAGCTCGCGGGACATGTACGAGCAGTACTTC	CASSRDMYEQYF
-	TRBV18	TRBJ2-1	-	TGTGCCAGCTCACCGGGTCAGGGGAGGGATGAGCAGTTCTTC	CASSPGQGRDEQFF
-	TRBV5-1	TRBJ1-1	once	TGCGCCAGCAGCTTGGTCGGCATGAACACTGAAGCTTTCTTT	CASSLVGMNTEAFF
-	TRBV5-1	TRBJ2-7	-	TGCGCCAGCAGTTCCGGGACCACCCCCGGCGAGCAGTACTTC	CASSSGTTPGEQYF
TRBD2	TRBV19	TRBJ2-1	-	TGTGCCAGTAGTATAGTGGCTAGCGGCTACAATGAGCAGTTCTTC	CASSIVASGYNEQFF
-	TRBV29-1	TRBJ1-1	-	TGCAGCGTTGAAGCCACAGGGTCCACTGAAGCTTTCTTT	CSVEATGSTEAFF
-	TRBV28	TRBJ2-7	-	TGTGCCAGCAGTTCGGGAGTTCCCTACGAGCAGTACTTC	CASSSGVPYEQYF
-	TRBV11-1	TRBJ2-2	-	TGTGCCAGCAGCTTTAGCCGCCAGTTCACCGGGGAGCTGTTTTTT	CASSFSRQFTGELFF
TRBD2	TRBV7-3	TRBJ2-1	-	TGTGCCAGCAGCTTAGCGGGAGGGAACAATGAGCAGTTCTTC	CASSLAGGNNEQFF
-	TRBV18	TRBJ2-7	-	TGTGCCAGCTCACCTCTCGGGGTCCTCAACTACGAGCAGTACTTC	CASSPLGVLNYEQYF
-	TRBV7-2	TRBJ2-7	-	TGTGCCAGCAGCTTTAGTTGGCTAACCTACGAGCAGTACTTC	CASSFSWLTYEQYF
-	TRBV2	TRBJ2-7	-	TGTGCCAGCGCGGGACGGGGGGCGGGCGAGCAGTACTTC	CASAGRGAGEQYF
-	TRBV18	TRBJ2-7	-	TGTGCCAGCTCACCACCCGGACAGCCTCCCGGGGGCGAGCAGTACTTC	CASSPPGQPPGGEQYF
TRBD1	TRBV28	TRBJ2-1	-	TGTGCCAGCAGTTTTTCCCCAGGACAGGGGGCGCGGAGTGAGCAGTTCTTC	CASSFSPGQGARSEQFF